Sequencing of this T cell receptor (beta chain) was carried out in a study of blood T cell repertoires in COVID-19. The overall study: Donors in the United States, Italy and Spain gave samples during acute or convalescent COVID-19.

Profiling relied on immunoSEQ multiplex PCR, and the TCRdb table lists in-frame clones only, not all of them. The sample has 260,000 or so clones, roughly 79% seen once. CDR1 and CDR2 (germline): MDHEN, SYDVKM. V lost 3 bases and J 1 base, leaving 15 bases between the germline ends. CDR3 length: 16 amino acids. The sample consisted of peripheral blood. The V gene is TRBV28, the J gene TRBJ2-5, with TRBD1 as a possible D gene (6 bases). The origin of this receptor is a woman of 80 years or more with COVID-19, enrolled during active disease. This CDR3 reads CASSFITGRTQETQYF. CDR3 nucleotide sequence: TGTGCCAGCAGTTTTATTACAGGGAGAACCCAAGAGACCCAGTACTTC.